This TCR beta chain emerged from a study of a mutant IDH1 vaccine in newly diagnosed glioma. Study background: Males made up about 62% and females roughly 38% of treated patients, whose mean age was 40.4 years. V12 corresponded to week 35 and V13 to week 47.

Sample time point: week 47, end of study. Vaccination comprised doses that each held 300 ug of mutant IDH1 20-mer peptide, plus topical imiquimod. During weeks 1, 3, 5, 7, 11, 15, 19 and 23, patients received eight vaccinations. This clone has a handful of counts. Its antigen is currently unknown. The CDR3 covers 14 residues. J lost 4 bases, V lost 6 bases, and 11 bases had no gene match. Germline V gene data show CDR1 as SQVTM and CDR2 as ANQGSEA. TCRdb's copy holds only in-frame clones and misses some; the assay was immunoSEQ multiplex PCR. The profile covers tens of thousands of clones, with less than 85% appearing a single time and roughly a sixth taken by the ten largest. Study results and limitations: Pseudoprogression seemed unlinked to shifts in top peripheral T cell clonotypes.

This sequence was found in a man aged 18 to 29 with glioma. Some clones in this sample may be carry-over from other donors' samples. Sequencing was performed on PBMCs, taken from a glioma patient whose treatment included an IDH1 peptide vaccine. This chain connects TRBV29-1 to TRBJ2-5; TRBD2 aligns across 7 bases. The CDR3 nucleotides are TGCAGCGTCACTATGCGGGAGTATGGAGAGACCCAGTACTTC. It translates to CSVTMREYGETQYF.